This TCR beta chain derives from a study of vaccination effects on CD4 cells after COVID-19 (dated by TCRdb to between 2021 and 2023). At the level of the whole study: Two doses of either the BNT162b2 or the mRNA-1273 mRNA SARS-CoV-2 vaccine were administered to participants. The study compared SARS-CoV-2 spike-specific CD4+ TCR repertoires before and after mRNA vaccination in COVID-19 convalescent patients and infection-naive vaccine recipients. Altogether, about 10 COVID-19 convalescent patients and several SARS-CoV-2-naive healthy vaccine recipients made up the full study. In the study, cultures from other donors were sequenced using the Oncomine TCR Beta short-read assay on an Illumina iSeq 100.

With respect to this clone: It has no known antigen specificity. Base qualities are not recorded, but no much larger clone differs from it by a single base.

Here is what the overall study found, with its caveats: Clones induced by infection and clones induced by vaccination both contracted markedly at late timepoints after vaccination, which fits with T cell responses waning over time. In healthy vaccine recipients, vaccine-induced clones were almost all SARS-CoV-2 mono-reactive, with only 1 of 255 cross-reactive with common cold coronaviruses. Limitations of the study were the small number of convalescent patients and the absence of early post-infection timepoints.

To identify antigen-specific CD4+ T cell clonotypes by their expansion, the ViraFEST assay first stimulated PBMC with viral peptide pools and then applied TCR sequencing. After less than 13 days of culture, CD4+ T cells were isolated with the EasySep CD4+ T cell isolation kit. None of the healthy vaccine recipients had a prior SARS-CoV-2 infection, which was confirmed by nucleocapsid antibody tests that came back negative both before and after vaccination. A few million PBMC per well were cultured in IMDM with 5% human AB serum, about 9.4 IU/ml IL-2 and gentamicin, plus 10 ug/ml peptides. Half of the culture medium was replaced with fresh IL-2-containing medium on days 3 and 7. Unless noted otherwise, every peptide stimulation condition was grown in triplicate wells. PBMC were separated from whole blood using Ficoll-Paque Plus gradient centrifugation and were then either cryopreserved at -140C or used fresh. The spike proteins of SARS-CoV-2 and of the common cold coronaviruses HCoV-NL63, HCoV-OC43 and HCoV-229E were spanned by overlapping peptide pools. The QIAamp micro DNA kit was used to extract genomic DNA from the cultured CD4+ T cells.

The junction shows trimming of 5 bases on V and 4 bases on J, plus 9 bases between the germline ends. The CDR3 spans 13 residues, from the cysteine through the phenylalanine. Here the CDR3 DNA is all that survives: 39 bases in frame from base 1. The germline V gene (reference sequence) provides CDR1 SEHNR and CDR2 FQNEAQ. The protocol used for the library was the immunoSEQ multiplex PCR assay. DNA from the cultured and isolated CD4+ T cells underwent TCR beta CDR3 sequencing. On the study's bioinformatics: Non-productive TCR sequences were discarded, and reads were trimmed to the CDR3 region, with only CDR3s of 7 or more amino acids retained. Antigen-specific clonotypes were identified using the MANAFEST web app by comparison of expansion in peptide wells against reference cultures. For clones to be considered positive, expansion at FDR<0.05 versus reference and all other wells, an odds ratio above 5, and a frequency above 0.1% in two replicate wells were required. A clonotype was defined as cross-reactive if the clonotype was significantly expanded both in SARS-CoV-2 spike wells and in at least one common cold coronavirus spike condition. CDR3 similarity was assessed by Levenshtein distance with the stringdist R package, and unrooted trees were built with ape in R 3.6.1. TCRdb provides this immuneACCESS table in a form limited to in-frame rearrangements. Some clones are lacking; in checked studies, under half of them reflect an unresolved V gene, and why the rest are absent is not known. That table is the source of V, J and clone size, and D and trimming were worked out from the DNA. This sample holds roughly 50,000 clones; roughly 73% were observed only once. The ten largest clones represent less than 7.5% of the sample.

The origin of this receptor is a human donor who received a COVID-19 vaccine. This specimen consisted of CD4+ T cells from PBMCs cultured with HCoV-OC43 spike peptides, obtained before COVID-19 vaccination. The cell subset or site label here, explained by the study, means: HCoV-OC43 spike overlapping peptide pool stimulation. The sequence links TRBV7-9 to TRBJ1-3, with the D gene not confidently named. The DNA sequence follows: TGTGCCAGCAGCAGGGATGGAGGAAACACCATATATTTT. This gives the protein CASSRDGGNTIYF.